Sequencing of this T cell receptor (beta chain) was carried out in a study of graft-versus-host responses after intestinal transplantation (dated by TCRdb to about 2021). Context from the whole study: The transplants that recipients got were multivisceral, liver-intestinal, or isolated intestinal. Every recipient was given anti-thymocyte globulin induction, followed by about 3 years of maintenance tacrolimus and steroids. Graft-versus-host and host-versus-graft alloreactive T cell clones were tracked in the graft, circulation and bone marrow after intestinal transplantation using bulk TCR-beta CDR3 sequencing. Alloreactive clones were identified by sequencing pre-transplant mixed lymphocyte reaction products and comparing them with unstimulated pre-transplant donor and recipient T cells. A cohort of under 30 intestinal transplant recipients, including one retransplant, was enrolled, and a few patients lacking pretransplant specimens were excluded. Donor T cell macrochimerism was defined as a peak of at least 4% donor T cells among recipient peripheral blood mononuclear cells. Rather than being sequenced by the commercial service, samples from a few later patients were sequenced in-house on an Illumina MiSeq and processed with MiXCR.

Receptor libraries were prepared by the immunoSEQ multiplex PCR assay. For most patients, genomic DNA was subjected to high-throughput TCR-beta CDR3 sequencing by Adaptive Biotechnologies. The study's processing was this. Adaptive's ImmunoSEQ software was the source of the TCR sequencing data for approximately 18 patients, while three other patients were processed with MiXCR and VDJtools. CDR3 nucleotide sequences shared between donor and recipient were removed because the origin of such sequences could not be assigned. Alloreactive clones required at least 2-fold expansion over unstimulated cells and minimum CFSE-low frequency of 0.002% (template counts) or 0.001% (read counts). Clones detected in sequenced pre-transplant spleen, lymph node, or MLR CFSE-low populations of the donor or recipient were defined as mappable. The cumulative frequency of alloreactive clones was calculated as a percentage of all sequences, weighted by copy number. TCRdb took this table from immuneACCESS and kept in-frame rearrangements with V and J called. Such tables lack part of the clones; where checked against another copy, unresolved V genes explain under half of the gap, and the rest is unexplained. V and J calls and clone size follow that table, whereas D and trimming were derived from the DNA. In this sample the table shows under 20,000 clones, about nine tenths of which occur a single time. 40% to 65% of the sample lies in the top ten.

On the study overall, not on this receptor specifically: The relatively low number and heterogeneity of intestinal transplant patients limited the conclusions. Early after transplant, peak levels of circulating GvH clones were associated with declines in HvG clones. In patients with donor T cell macrochimerism, the allografts had high GvH to HvG T cell clonal ratios. GvH clones were detected in recipient bone marrow, and some of these GvH clones were observed earlier in ileal mucosa or blood, consistent with an intestinal mucosal origin.

As concerns this clone: The clone's antigen remains unknown. Since a much larger clone is just one base distant, this may be a read error.

Trimming costs V 3 bases and J 3 bases, and their ends lie 5 bases apart. From the cysteine through the phenylalanine, the CDR3 covers 13 amino acids. The sequence is cut down to CDR3 DNA, 39 bases in frame from base 1. As encoded in the germline V gene, CDR1 is MRHNA while CDR2 is SNTAGT. Bone marrow was aspirated after transplant from the posterior iliac crest or another site chosen by the physician. The TCR was taken from a human patient who received an intestinal transplant, so some T cells may come from the graft donor. The rearranged segments are TRBV6-4 and TRBJ2-2; TRBD2 is perhaps the D gene, given 5 matching bases. The sample in question was bone marrow, obtained about 130 days after transplant. The CDR3 region: CASSEADTGELFF. The bases read TGTGCCAGCAGTGAAGCGGACACCGGGGAGCTGTTTTTT.